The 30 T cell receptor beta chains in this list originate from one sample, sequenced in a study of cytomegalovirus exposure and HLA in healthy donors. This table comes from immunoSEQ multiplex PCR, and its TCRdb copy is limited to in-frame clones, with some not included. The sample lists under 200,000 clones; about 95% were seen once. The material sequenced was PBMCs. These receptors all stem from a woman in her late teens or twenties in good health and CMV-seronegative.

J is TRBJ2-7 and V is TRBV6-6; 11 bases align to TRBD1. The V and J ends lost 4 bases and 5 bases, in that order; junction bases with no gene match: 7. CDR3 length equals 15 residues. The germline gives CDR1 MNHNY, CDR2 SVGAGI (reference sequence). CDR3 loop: CASSFSGQGVDEQYF. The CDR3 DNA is TGTGCCAGCAGTTTCTCGGGACAGGGGGTGGACGAGCAGTACTTC.

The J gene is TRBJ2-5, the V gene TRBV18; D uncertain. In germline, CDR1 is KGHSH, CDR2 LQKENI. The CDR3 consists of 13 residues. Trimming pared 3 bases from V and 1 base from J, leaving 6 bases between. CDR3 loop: CASSPNFQETQYF. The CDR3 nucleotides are TGTGCCAGCTCACCGAACTTCCAAGAGACCCAGTACTTC.

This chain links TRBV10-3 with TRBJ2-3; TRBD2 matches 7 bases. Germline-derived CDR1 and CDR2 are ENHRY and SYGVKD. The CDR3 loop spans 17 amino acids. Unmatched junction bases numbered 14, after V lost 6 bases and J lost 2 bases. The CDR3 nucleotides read TGTGCCATCAGGGGCGGGGCGGGGGAACTCATCACAGATACGCAGTATTTT. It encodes CAIRGGAGELITDTQYF.

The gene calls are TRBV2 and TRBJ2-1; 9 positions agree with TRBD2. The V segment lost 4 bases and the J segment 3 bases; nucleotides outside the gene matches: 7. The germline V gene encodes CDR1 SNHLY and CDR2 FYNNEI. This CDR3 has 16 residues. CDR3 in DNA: TGTGCCAGCAGTGCCCTTCTAGCGGGGCTCTACAATGAGCAGTTCTTC. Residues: CASSALLAGLYNEQFF.

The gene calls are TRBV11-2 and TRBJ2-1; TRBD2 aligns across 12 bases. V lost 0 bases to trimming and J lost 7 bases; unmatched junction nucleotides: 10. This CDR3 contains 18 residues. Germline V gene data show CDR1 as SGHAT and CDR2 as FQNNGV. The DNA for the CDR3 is TGTGCCAGCAGCTTAGATTGGACTAGCGGGATAGTGAGGAATGAGCAGTTCTTC. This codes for CASSLDWTSGIVRNEQFF.

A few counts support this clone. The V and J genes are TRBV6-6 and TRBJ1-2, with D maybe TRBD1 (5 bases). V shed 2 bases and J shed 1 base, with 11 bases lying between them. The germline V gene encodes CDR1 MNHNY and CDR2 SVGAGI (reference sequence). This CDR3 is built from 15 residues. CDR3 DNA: TGTGCCAGCAGTTACACACACAGGCATAACTATGGCTACACCTTC. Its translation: CASSYTHRHNYGYTF.

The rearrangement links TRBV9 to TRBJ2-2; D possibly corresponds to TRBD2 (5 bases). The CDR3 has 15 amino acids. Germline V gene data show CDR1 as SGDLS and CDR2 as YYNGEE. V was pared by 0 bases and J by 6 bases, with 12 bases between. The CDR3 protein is CASSVAGSEAGELFF. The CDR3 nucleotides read TGTGCCAGCAGCGTAGCGGGGTCCGAGGCCGGGGAGCTGTTTTTT.

In DNA form, the CDR3 reads TGTGCCAGCAGCTTAGAACTAGCGTTCACAGATACGCAGTATTTT. This codes for CASSLELAFTDTQYF. J is TRBJ2-3 and V is TRBV7-8, with 7 positions matching TRBD2. This CDR3 contains 15 residues. The germline V gene encodes CDR1 SGHVS and CDR2 FQNEAQ. The junction had 3 bases not matched to a gene; V was cut back by 1 base and J by 2 bases.

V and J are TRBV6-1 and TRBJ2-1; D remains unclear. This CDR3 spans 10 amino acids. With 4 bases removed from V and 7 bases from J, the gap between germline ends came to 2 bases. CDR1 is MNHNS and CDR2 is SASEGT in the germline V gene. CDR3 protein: CASSANEQFF. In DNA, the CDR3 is TGTGCCAGCAGTGCTAATGAGCAGTTCTTC.

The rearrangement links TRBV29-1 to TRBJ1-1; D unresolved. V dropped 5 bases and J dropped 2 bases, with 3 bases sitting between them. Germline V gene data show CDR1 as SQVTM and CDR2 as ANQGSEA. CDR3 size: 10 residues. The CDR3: CSVYNTEAFF. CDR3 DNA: TGCAGCGTTTATAACACTGAAGCTTTCTTT.

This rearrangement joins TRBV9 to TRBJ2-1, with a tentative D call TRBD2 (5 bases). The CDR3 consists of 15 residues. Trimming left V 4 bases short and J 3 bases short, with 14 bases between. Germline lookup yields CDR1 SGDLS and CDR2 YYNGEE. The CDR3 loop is CASSPTERIYNEQFF. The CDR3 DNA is TGTGCCAGCAGCCCTACTGAGCGGATCTACAATGAGCAGTTCTTC. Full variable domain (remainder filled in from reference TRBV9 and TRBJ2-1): DSGVTQTPKHLITATGQRVTLRCSPRSGDLSVYWYQQSLDQGLQFLIQYYNGEERAKGNILERFSAQQFPDLHSELNLSSLELGDSALYFCASSPTERIYNEQFFGPGTRLTVL.

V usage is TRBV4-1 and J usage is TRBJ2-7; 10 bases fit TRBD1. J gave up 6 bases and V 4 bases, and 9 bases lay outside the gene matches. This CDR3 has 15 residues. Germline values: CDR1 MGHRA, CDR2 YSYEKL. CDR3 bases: TGCGCCAGCAGCCGAAACGGACAGGGGGGAGGCGAGCAGTACTTC. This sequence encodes CASSRNGQGGGEQYF.

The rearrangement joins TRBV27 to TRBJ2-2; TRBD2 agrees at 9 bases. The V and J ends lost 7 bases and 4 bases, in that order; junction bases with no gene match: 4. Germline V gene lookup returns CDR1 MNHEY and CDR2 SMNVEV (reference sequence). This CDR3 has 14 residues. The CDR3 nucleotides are TGTGCCAGCAACCTAGCGGGGCCCACCGGGGAGCTGTTTTTT. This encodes CASNLAGPTGELFF.

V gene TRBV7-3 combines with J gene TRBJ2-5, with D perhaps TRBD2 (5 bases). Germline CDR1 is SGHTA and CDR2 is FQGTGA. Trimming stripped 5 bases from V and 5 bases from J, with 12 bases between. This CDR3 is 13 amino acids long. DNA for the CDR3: TGTGCCAGCAGCCTCCGCCCTAGCGAGACCCAGTACTTC. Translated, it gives CASSLRPSETQYF.

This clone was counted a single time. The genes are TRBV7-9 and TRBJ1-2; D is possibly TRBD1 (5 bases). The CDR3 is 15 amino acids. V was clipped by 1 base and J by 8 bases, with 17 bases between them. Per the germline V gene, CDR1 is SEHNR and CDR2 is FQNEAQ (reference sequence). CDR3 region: CASSLGQGIGEGYTF. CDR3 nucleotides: TGTGCCAGCAGCTTAGGCCAGGGAATAGGAGAGGGCTACACCTTC.

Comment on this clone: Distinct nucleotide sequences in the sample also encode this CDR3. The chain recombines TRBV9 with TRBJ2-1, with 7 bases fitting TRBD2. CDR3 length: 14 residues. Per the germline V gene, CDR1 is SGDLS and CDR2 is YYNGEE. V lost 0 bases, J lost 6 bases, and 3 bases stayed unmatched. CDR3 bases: TGTGCCAGCAGCGTAGCGGGGGGTCTCAATGAGCAGTTCTTC. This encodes CASSVAGGLNEQFF.

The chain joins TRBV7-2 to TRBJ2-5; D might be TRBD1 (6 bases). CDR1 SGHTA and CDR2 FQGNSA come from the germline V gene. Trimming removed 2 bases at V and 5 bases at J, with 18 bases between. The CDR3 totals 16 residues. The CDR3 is CASSLPRPTGYETQYF. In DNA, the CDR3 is TGTGCCAGCAGCTTACCCAGACCCACAGGGTATGAGACCCAGTACTTC.

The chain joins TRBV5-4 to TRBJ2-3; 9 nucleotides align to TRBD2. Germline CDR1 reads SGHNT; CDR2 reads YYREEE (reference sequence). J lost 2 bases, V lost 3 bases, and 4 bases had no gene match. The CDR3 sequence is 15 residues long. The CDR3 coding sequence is TGTGCCAGCAGCTCGAGCGGGGGGCCCACAGATACGCAGTATTTT. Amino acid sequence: CASSSSGGPTDTQYF.

The CDR3 loop is CASNHPGGSGNTIYF. The CDR3 nucleotides are TGTGCCAGCAACCATCCAGGGGGCTCTGGAAACACCATATATTTT. V usage is TRBV28 and J usage is TRBJ1-3, with 7 bases lining up with TRBD1. CDR1 MDHEN and CDR2 SYDVKM come from the germline V gene. Trimming at V came to 7 bases and at J to 0 bases, leaving 6 bases not matched to a gene. CDR3 length: 15 residues.

In nucleotides, the CDR3 is TGTGCCAGCATCGTCGTGACAGGCGTCGGTCAGCCCCAGCATTTT. Protein sequence: CASIVVTGVGQPQHF. The rearrangement joins TRBV6-1 to TRBJ1-5, with a possible D match to TRBD1 (6 bases). The V end lost 7 bases, the J end lost 6 bases, and 19 bases lay between the germline ends. The CDR3 length is 15 residues. Germline CDR1 reads MNHNS; CDR2 reads SASEGT.

The CDR3 spells CASSLTGTGNQPQHF. CDR3 sequence (DNA): TGTGCCAGCAGCTTGACAGGGACAGGCAATCAGCCCCAGCATTTT. The rearrangement links TRBV7-2 to TRBJ1-5, with 7 bases lining up with TRBD1. CDR3 size: 15 residues. CDR1 SGHTA and CDR2 FQGNSA come from the germline V gene. With V trimmed by 3 bases and J by 2 bases, 4 bases remained unmatched.

The chain's CDR3 is CASSEGGAGAKNIQYF. Here the CDR3 DNA reads TGTGCCAGCAGTGAAGGGGGCGCAGGGGCCAAAAACATTCAGTACTTC. The chain recombines TRBV25-1 with TRBJ2-4, with D perhaps matching TRBD1 (6 bases). Trimming pared 2 bases from V and 1 base from J, leaving 12 bases between. The germline V gene encodes CDR1 MGHDK and CDR2 SYGVNS. The CDR3 is made up of 16 amino acids. The full variable domain, completed using reference TRBV25-1 and TRBJ2-4, is EADIYQTPRYLVIGTGKKITLECSQTMGHDKMYWYQQDPGMELHLIHYSYGVNSTEKGDLSSESTVSRIRTEHFPLTLESARPSHTSQYLCASSEGGAGAKNIQYFGAGTRLSVL.

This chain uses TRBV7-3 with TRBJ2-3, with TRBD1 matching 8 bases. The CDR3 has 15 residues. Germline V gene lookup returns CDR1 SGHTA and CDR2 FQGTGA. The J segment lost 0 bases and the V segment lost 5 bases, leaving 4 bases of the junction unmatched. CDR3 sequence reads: CASSSRDRSTDTQYF. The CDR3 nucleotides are TGTGCCAGCAGCAGCCGGGACAGGAGCACAGATACGCAGTATTTT.

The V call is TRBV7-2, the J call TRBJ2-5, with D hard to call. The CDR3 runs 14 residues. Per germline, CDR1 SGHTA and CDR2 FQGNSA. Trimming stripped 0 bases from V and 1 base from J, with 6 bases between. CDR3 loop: CASSLAGSQETQYF. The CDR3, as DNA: TGTGCCAGCAGCTTAGCGGGCAGCCAAGAGACCCAGTACTTC.

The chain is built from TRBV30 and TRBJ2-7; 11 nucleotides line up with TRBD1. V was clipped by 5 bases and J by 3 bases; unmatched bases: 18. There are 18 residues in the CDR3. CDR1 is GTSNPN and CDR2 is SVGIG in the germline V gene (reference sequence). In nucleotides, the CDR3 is TGTGCCTGGTCCCGTACCGGGACAGGGGGGAACAAGTACTACGAGCAGTACTTC. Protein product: CAWSRTGTGGNKYYEQYF. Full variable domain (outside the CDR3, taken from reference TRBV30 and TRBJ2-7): SQTIHQWPATLVQPVGSPLSLECTVEGTSNPNLYWYRQAAGRGLQLLFYSVGIGQISSEVPQNLSASRPQDRQFILSSKKLLLSDSGFYLCAWSRTGTGGNKYYEQYFGPGTRLTVT.

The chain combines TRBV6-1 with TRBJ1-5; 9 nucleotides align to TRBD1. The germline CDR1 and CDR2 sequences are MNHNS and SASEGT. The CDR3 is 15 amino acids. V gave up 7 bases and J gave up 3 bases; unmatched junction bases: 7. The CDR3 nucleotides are TGTGCCAGCACACCGGGACAGGGATTCAATCAGCCCCAGCATTTT. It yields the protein CASTPGQGFNQPQHF.

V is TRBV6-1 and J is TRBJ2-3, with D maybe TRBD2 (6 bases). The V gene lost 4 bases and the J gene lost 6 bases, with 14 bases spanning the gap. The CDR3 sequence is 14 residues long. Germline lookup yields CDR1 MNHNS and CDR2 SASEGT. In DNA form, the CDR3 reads TGTGCCAGCAGTGGGGCGGGGCCCCGGGATACGCAGTATTTT. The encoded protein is CASSGAGPRDTQYF.

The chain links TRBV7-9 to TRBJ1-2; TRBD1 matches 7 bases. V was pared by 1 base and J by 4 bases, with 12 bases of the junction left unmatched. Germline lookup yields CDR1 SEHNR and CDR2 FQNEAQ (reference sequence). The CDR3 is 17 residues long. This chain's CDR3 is CASSLDKGRGRSYGYTF. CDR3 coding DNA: TGTGCCAGCAGCTTAGATAAGGGAAGGGGGCGAAGCTATGGCTACACCTTC.

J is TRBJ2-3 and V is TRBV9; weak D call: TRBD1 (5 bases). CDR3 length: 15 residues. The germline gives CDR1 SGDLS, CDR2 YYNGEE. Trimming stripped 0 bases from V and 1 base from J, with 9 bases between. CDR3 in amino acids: CASSVEGFGTDTQYF. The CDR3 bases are TGTGCCAGCAGCGTAGAGGGGTTTGGCACAGATACGCAGTATTTT.

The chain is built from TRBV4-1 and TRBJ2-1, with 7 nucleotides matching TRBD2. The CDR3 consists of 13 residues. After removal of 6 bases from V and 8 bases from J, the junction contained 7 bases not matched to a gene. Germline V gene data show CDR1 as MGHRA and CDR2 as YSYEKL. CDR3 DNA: TGCGCCAGCAGAGGCGGGGGAGGCGATGAGCAGTTCTTC. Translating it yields CASRGGGGDEQFF.